This T cell receptor beta chain comes out of a study of T-cell reconstitution after alpha-beta-depleted transplantation in children. TCRbeta library construction was performed incorporating unique molecular identifiers. TCRdb analysed the PCR reads with MiXCR anew, one entry per CDR3 protein. This table has 9,200 or so distinct CDR3 sequences, more than 11% appearing once. Study-wide results and limits: It was reported that alpha-beta T cells came from several hundred expanded graft clones (about two months after transplant).

Regarding this clonotype: The antigen remains unidentified. This may come from a read error, since a much larger clone is one base off.

Sequenced material: PBMCs, mostly from graft donor cells, taken 60 days after TCRalphabeta/CD19-depleted stem cell transplant. This sequence originates from a male patient younger than 18 who had a stem cell transplant for acute lymphoblastic leukemia, so the T cells may come from the graft donor.

CDR3 bases: TGTGCCAGCAGTGTCGAGCAGCGGGGGGGAAGATACAATAAGCAGTTCTTC. Translation gives CASSVEQRGGRYNKQFF. This chain uses TRBV2 with TRBJ2-1; TRBD2 agrees at 10 bases. The CDR3 extends over 17 amino acids. Germline V CDR1 and CDR2: SNHLY, FYNNEI.